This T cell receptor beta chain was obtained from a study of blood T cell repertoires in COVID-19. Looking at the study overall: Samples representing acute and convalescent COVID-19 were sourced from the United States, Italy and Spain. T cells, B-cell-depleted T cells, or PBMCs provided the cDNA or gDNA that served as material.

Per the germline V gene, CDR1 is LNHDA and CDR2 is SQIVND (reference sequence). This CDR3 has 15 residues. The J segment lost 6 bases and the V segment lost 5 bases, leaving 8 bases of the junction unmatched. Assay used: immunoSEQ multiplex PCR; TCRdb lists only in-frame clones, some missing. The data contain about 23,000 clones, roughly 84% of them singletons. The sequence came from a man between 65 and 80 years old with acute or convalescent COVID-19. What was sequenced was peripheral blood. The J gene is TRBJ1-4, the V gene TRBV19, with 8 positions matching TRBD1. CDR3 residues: CASSSDRGRDEKLFF. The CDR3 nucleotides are TGTGCCAGTAGTTCCGACAGGGGAAGGGATGAAAAACTGTTTTTT.